These 30 T cell receptor beta chains were sequenced from one sample in a study of radiation and T cells in renal cell carcinoma. Using immunoSEQ multiplex PCR, the repertoire was profiled, and TCRdb retains in-frame clones only, with some absent. The table lists 100,000 to 150,000 clones, roughly four fifths of them singletons. Noted time point: blood 2 weeks post-SBRT. The treatment denotes: 15 Gy SBRT to primary tumor, nephrectomy 4 weeks later. The sequencing used blood, collected from a patient whose treatment included radiotherapy and nephrectomy. The source of these receptors is a woman in her fifties or sixties with renal cell carcinoma.

The J gene is TRBJ2-7, the V gene TRBV19; the D gene is possibly TRBD2 (5 bases). CDR3 length equals 14 residues. Germline CDR1 is LNHDA and CDR2 is SQIVND (reference sequence). Trimming stripped 3 bases from V and 0 bases from J, with 9 bases between. CDR3 sequence (DNA): TGTGCCAGTAGTATCAGCGGACCCTCCTACGAGCAGTACTTC. Its translation: CASSISGPSYEQYF.

CDR3 region: CASSVARQGAYNEQFF. CDR3 nucleotide sequence: TGTGCCAGCAGCGTAGCTCGACAGGGGGCGTACAATGAGCAGTTCTTC. This rearrangement joins TRBV9 to TRBJ2-1, with TRBD1 matching over 10 bases. CDR1 is SGDLS, CDR2 YYNGEE, per germline. Trimming at V came to 0 bases and at J to 4 bases, leaving 4 bases not matched to a gene. The CDR3 consists of 16 residues.

The chain has TRBV5-4 and TRBJ1-2; possibly TRBD1 for D (5 bases). Germline CDR1 and CDR2: SGHNT and YYREEE (reference sequence). CDR3 length: 14 amino acids. V lost 4 bases and J 8 bases, leaving 18 bases between the germline ends. Here the CDR3 reads CASSPRGGAEGYTF. The CDR3 bases are TGTGCCAGCAGCCCCCGGGGGGGAGCGGAAGGCTACACCTTC.

The chain employs TRBV7-2 and TRBJ2-3; D is unresolved. Germline V gene lookup returns CDR1 SGHTA and CDR2 FQGNSA. V shed 5 bases and J shed 6 bases, with 9 bases lying between them. This CDR3 comprises 12 residues. The CDR3 loop is CASSPALDTQYF. CDR3 coding DNA: TGTGCCAGCAGCCCCGCCCTGGATACGCAGTATTTT. Complete variable domain (other parts from reference TRBV7-2 and TRBJ2-3): GAGVSQSPSNKVTEKGKDVELRCDPISGHTALYWYRQSLGQGLEFLIYFQGNSAPDKSGLPSDRFSAERTGGSVSTLTIQRTQQEDSAVYLCASSPALDTQYFGPGTRLTVL.

The chain carries TRBV5-5 and TRBJ2-7; 9 bases are shared with TRBD1. This CDR3 contains 16 residues. In germline, CDR1 is SGHKS, CDR2 YYEKEE (reference sequence). The trim removed 4 bases at V and 1 base at J, leaving 9 bases unmatched. In DNA, the CDR3 is TGTGCCAGCAGCGGCACGACAGGGGGAGTATCCTACGAGCAGTACTTC. Translation gives CASSGTTGGVSYEQYF.

The chain has TRBV2 and TRBJ1-6, with D uncertain. V lost 4 bases and J 6 bases, leaving 10 bases between the germline ends. CDR3 length equals 14 residues. Germline values: CDR1 SNHLY, CDR2 FYNNEI. The CDR3 region has the DNA TGTGCCAGCAGTGCTATCCACTTTAATTCACCCCTCCACTTT. Protein sequence: CASSAIHFNSPLHF.

The J gene is TRBJ2-5, the V gene TRBV7-2; the D gene is possibly TRBD2 (6 bases). In germline, CDR1 is SGHTA, CDR2 FQGNSA. This CDR3 has 15 amino acids. V shed 5 bases and J shed 2 bases, with 15 bases lying between them. The DNA of the CDR3 is TGTGCCAGCAGCCTAAGGGGACTGGGTCAAGAGACCCAGTACTTC. This translates into CASSLRGLGQETQYF.

The V gene is TRBV5-1, the J gene TRBJ1-1; D possibly corresponds to TRBD1 (6 bases). Trimming removed 0 bases at V and 0 bases at J, with 18 bases between. CDR1 SGHRS and CDR2 YFSETQ come from the germline V gene. This CDR3 is 18 amino acids long. DNA of the CDR3: TGCGCCAGCAGCTTGGCCCGGGGGGGCCCCGTTATGAACACTGAAGCTTTCTTT. Encoded protein: CASSLARGGPVMNTEAFF.

The gene calls are TRBV7-9 and TRBJ2-4; TRBD1 matches 9 bases. V was pared by 4 bases and J by 3 bases, with 4 bases of the junction left unmatched. The CDR3 loop spans 15 amino acids. CDR1 and CDR2 from the germline V gene are SEHNR and FQNEAQ (reference sequence). Written as DNA, the CDR3 is TGTGCCAGCAGCTCCGGGACAGGGAACAAAAACATTCAGTACTTC. This translates into CASSSGTGNKNIQYF.

The CDR3, as DNA: TGTGCCAGCAGCCCCATAGCGGGAAAGGGCAATGAGCAGTTCTTC. It specifies CASSPIAGKGNEQFF. The chain links TRBV11-3 to TRBJ2-1; 8 positions match TRBD2. The CDR3 is 15 residues long. CDR1 is SGHNT, CDR2 YENEEA, per germline. Unmatched junction bases numbered 9, after V lost 5 bases and J lost 6 bases.

This clone appeared a few times. The V gene is TRBV6-5, the J gene TRBJ1-5; D gene ambiguous. V was pared by 2 bases and J by 3 bases, with 8 bases between. This CDR3 comprises 14 residues. The V gene's germline CDR1 is MNHEY and CDR2 SVGAGI. CDR3 in amino acids: CASSYREANQPQHF. The CDR3 nucleotides read TGTGCCAGCAGTTACCGAGAAGCCAATCAGCCCCAGCATTTT.

The J gene is TRBJ2-1, the V gene TRBV2, with 12 nucleotides matching TRBD2. CDR1 and CDR2 (germline): SNHLY, FYNNEI. J lost 3 bases, V lost 5 bases, and 2 bases had no gene match. The CDR3 runs to 15 residues. DNA of the CDR3: TGTGCCAGCAGTCGGACTAGCGGGAACTACAATGAGCAGTTCTTC. Translating it yields CASSRTSGNYNEQFF.

The rearrangement links TRBV9 to TRBJ2-5; 10 bases line up with TRBD1. The V gene's germline CDR1 is SGDLS and CDR2 YYNGEE. This CDR3 spans 14 amino acids. The ends lost 3 bases at V and 4 bases at J; junction bases unmatched: 3. CDR3 DNA sequence: TGTGCCAGCAGCGCCCGGACAGGGGGAGAGACCCAGTACTTC. Amino acid sequence: CASSARTGGETQYF.

The CDR3 reads CAWNRAGTKNIQYF. CDR3 sequence (DNA): TGTGCCTGGAATAGGGCGGGAACCAAAAACATTCAGTACTTC. The V call is TRBV30, the J call TRBJ2-4; possible D gene TRBD2, 6 bases. Trimming shortened V by 4 bases and J by 2 bases, and 12 bases separated the two germline ends. Germline-derived CDR1 and CDR2 are GTSNPN and SVGIG (reference sequence). There are 14 residues in the CDR3.

The chain is built from TRBV7-6 and TRBJ1-5; 7 positions match TRBD1. The V segment lost 5 bases and the J segment 2 bases; nucleotides outside the gene matches: 6. CDR1 is SGHVS, CDR2 FNYEAQ, per germline. This CDR3 is 15 amino acids long. CDR3 protein: CASSDRANGNQPQHF. The DNA for the CDR3 is TGTGCCAGCAGCGACAGGGCTAATGGCAATCAGCCCCAGCATTTT. Looking up the rest from reference TRBV7-6 and TRBJ1-5 gives the full variable domain: GAGVSQSPRYKVTKRGQDVALRCDPISGHVSLYWYRQALGQGPEFLTYFNYEAQQDKSGLPNDRFSAERPEGSISTLTIQRTEQRDSAMYRCASSDRANGNQPQHFGDGTRLSIL.

Only one count was recorded for this clone. J is TRBJ2-7 and V is TRBV7-8; D is perhaps TRBD2 (6 bases). V was pared by 5 bases and J by 3 bases, with 20 bases between. From germline, CDR1 is SGHVS and CDR2 FQNEAQ. The CDR3 sequence is 16 residues long. In nucleotides, the CDR3 is TGTGCCAGCAGCACCCGAAACCGGGACTCTGACTACGAGCAGTACTTC. It translates to CASSTRNRDSDYEQYF. The whole variable domain, remainder taken from reference TRBV7-8 and TRBJ2-7, is GAGVSQSPRYKVAKRGQDVALRCDPISGHVSLFWYQQALGQGPEFLTYFQNEAQLDKSGLPSDRFFAERPEGSVSTLKIQRTQQEDSAVYLCASSTRNRDSDYEQYFGPGTRLTVT.

This clone appeared once. J is TRBJ2-5 and V is TRBV29-1; D unresolved. This CDR3 is built from 14 residues. Trimming took 2 bases from V and 1 from J, leaving 11 bases between them. The germline gives CDR1 SQVTM, CDR2 ANQGSEA. The CDR3 DNA sequence: TGCAGCGTTGAAAGAGGCAGTAGCCAAGAGACCCAGTACTTC. Translating it yields CSVERGSSQETQYF.

In this sample, this clone turned up a few times. CDR3 bases: TGCAGGTTCACCGGGTCCACTGAAGCTTTCTTT. It translates to CRFTGSTEAFF. This chain connects TRBV29-1 to TRBJ1-1, with D unclear. CDR3 length: 11 amino acids. Looked up from germline, CDR1 is SQVTM and CDR2 is ANQGSEA.

The chain is built from TRBV19 and TRBJ1-2; D ambiguous. Germline V CDR1 and CDR2: LNHDA, SQIVND (reference sequence). V lost 6 bases, J lost 0 bases, and 2 bases lay in between. This CDR3 comprises 11 residues. CDR3: CASRTNYGYTF. DNA of the CDR3: TGTGCCAGTAGAACTAACTATGGCTACACCTTC.

V and J are TRBV9 and TRBJ1-3; the D is unclear. Germline CDR1 SGDLS, CDR2 YYNGEE. The CDR3 runs to 15 residues. V lost 0 bases, J lost 2 bases, and 9 bases lay in between. The CDR3 DNA sequence: TGTGCCAGCAGCGTAGCTTCCGGGACTGGAAACACCATATATTTT. Translated, it gives CASSVASGTGNTIYF.

This chain joins TRBV4-3 and TRBJ2-7; D ambiguous. The CDR3 sequence is 15 residues long. Germline V gene lookup returns CDR1 LGHNA and CDR2 YSLEER. The V gene lost 1 base and the J gene lost 3 bases, with 13 bases spanning the gap. CDR3 DNA sequence: TGCGCCAGCAGCCAAGCAACAGCTCGAGGCTACGAGCAGTACTTC. It codes for CASSQATARGYEQYF.

The chain joins TRBV9 to TRBJ1-2; 7 bases are shared with TRBD1. The CDR3 extends over 15 amino acids. Germline CDR1 SGDLS, CDR2 YYNGEE. The junction had 5 bases not matched to a gene; V was cut back by 0 bases and J by 3 bases. CDR3 loop: CASSVVGGGDYGYTF. CDR3 in DNA: TGTGCCAGCAGCGTAGTAGGAGGGGGCGACTATGGCTACACCTTC.

The table lists this clone with a few counts. The chain joins TRBV5-1 to TRBJ2-3, with TRBD2 matching over 10 bases. With 4 bases clipped from V and 4 bases from J, the junction kept 6 bases outside the gene matches. Germline V CDR1 and CDR2: SGHRS, YFSETQ. The CDR3 extends over 15 amino acids. CDR3 region: CASSTSGGAADTQYF. CDR3 coding DNA: TGCGCCAGCAGCACGAGCGGGGGGGCCGCAGATACGCAGTATTTT.

The gene calls are TRBV19 and TRBJ1-5; D perhaps matches TRBD1 (5 bases). The CDR3 has 15 residues. V was shortened by 7 bases and J by 5 bases, with 18 bases between the two germline ends. Per germline, CDR1 LNHDA and CDR2 SQIVND (reference sequence). The CDR3 sequence is CASMGGGLGDQPQHF. The CDR3 bases are TGTGCCAGTATGGGTGGGGGACTGGGGGATCAGCCCCAGCATTTT.

The rearrangement uses TRBV19 and TRBJ1-6; 9 nucleotides align to TRBD1. The J segment lost 8 bases and the V segment lost 6 bases, leaving 8 bases of the junction unmatched. Germline assignment: CDR1 LNHDA and CDR2 SQIVND (reference sequence). This CDR3 is built from 15 residues. CDR3 in amino acids: CASSRTGAGDSPLHF. For the CDR3, the DNA is TGTGCCAGTAGCCGGACAGGGGCGGGTGATTCACCCCTCCACTTT.

The chain links TRBV5-8 to TRBJ2-1; TRBD1 matches 7 bases. The J segment lost 9 bases and the V segment lost 5 bases, leaving 8 bases of the junction unmatched. The germline gives CDR1 SGHTS, CDR2 YDEGEE. CDR3 length: 13 residues. The CDR3 here is CASRLTGSSEQFF. The CDR3 nucleotides are TGTGCCAGCAGACTGACAGGGTCTAGTGAGCAGTTCTTC.

V and J are TRBV7-8 and TRBJ1-4, with no clear D. There are 16 residues in the CDR3. V lost 2 bases and J lost 8, with 18 bases in between. In germline, CDR1 is SGHVS, CDR2 FQNEAQ. In DNA form, the CDR3 reads TGTGCCAGCAGCTTAACCCGGTGGACCAGCGGAGAAAAACTGTTTTTT. It codes for CASSLTRWTSGEKLFF.

The chain combines TRBV10-3 with TRBJ2-5; no clear D. Trimming removed 0 bases at V and 3 bases at J, with 11 bases between. Germline CDR1 and CDR2: ENHRY and SYGVKD. The CDR3 contains 15 residues. This chain's CDR3 is CAISESETGEETQYF. The CDR3 bases are TGTGCCATCAGTGAGTCGGAGACCGGCGAAGAGACCCAGTACTTC.

The chain is built from TRBV30 and TRBJ2-7, with 9 bases lining up with TRBD2. This CDR3 region has 13 residues. With V trimmed by 3 bases and J by 3 bases, 3 bases remained unmatched. The germline gives CDR1 GTSNPN, CDR2 SVGIG (reference sequence). The CDR3 reads CAWRFSGSYEQYF. The CDR3 DNA sequence: TGTGCCTGGAGATTTAGCGGGAGCTACGAGCAGTACTTC.

Comments on this clone: Other nucleotide sequences in the sample specify the same CDR3. The J gene is TRBJ1-4, the V gene TRBV6-5; D unresolved. The germline CDR1 and CDR2 sequences are MNHEY and SVGAGI. The CDR3 is made up of 14 amino acids. The V gene lost 0 bases and the J gene lost 4 bases, with 6 bases spanning the gap. The CDR3, as DNA: TGTGCCAGCAGTTACTCGTTCGGTAATGAAAAACTGTTTTTT. This codes for CASSYSFGNEKLFF.